Below, 8 T cell receptor beta chains from the same sample are listed, as sequenced in a study of radiation and T cells in renal cell carcinoma. Measured with immunoSEQ multiplex PCR; TCRdb has only the in-frame clones, and not every one. Found here are some 14,000 clones, 64% of them singletons; the top ten hold less than 30%. Noted treatment: 15 Gy SBRT to primary tumor, nephrectomy 4 weeks later. The material sequenced was tumor tissue, taken from a patient whose treatment included radiotherapy and nephrectomy. Source of these receptors: a woman in her 70s with renal cell carcinoma.

The rearrangement joins TRBV11-2 to TRBJ2-1, with D uncertain. CDR1 and CDR2 (germline): SGHAT, FQNNGV. Trimming took off 3 bases at V and 10 bases at J, with 10 bases between the two ends. The CDR3 covers 12 residues. Here the CDR3 reads CASSLASGEQFF. Here the CDR3 DNA reads TGTGCCAGCAGCTTGGCTAGTGGGGAGCAGTTCTTC. The full variable domain, with the rest looked up from reference TRBV11-2 and TRBJ2-1, is EAGVAQSPRYKIIEKRQSVAFWCNPISGHATLYWYQQILGQGPKLLIQFQNNGVVDDSQLPKDRFSAERLKGVDSTLKIQPAKLEDSAVYLCASSLASGEQFFGPGTRLTVL.

This clone was counted once. The chain is built from TRBV27 and TRBJ2-1; D remains ambiguous. Germline V gene lookup returns CDR1 MNHEY and CDR2 SMNVEV (reference sequence). This CDR3 is 11 amino acids long. V lost 6 bases and J 5 bases, leaving 5 bases between the germline ends. The CDR3 sequence is CASRKNNEQFF. The CDR3 DNA reads as TGTGCCAGCAGAAAGAACAATGAGCAGTTCTTC.

V gene TRBV6-5 combines with J gene TRBJ1-6; TRBD1 matches at 7 bases. Germline-derived CDR1 and CDR2 are MNHEY and SVGAGI. This CDR3 comprises 12 residues. V lost 6 bases, J lost 9 bases, and 2 bases stayed unmatched. The DNA of the CDR3 is TGTGCCAGCAGGACAGGGAGTTCACCCCTCCACTTT. Its translation is CASRTGSSPLHF.

J is TRBJ1-2 and V is TRBV9; D is perhaps TRBD1 (5 bases). Germline V CDR1 and CDR2: SGDLS, YYNGEE. Trimming removed 4 bases at V and 4 bases at J, with 17 bases between. This CDR3 is built from 15 residues. This chain's CDR3 is CASSPQQVFLYGYTF. The CDR3 nucleotides are TGTGCCAGCAGCCCACAACAGGTTTTCCTCTATGGCTACACCTTC.

The gene calls are TRBV7-2 and TRBJ2-7; D is ambiguous. CDR1 and CDR2 from the germline V gene are SGHTA and FQGNSA. The V end was cut by 1 base, the J end by 0 bases, with 7 bases between. This CDR3 is 14 amino acids long. CDR3 residues: CASSLDGDSYEQYF. In DNA, the CDR3 is TGTGCCAGCAGCTTAGATGGGGACTCCTACGAGCAGTACTTC.

This clone was found once. The chain couples TRBV6-5 to TRBJ2-7; TRBD2 aligns across 8 bases. This CDR3 has 14 amino acids. Per the germline V gene, CDR1 is MNHEY and CDR2 is SVGAGI. V gave up 0 bases and J gave up 3 bases; unmatched junction bases: 1. The CDR3 nucleotides read TGTGCCAGCAGTTACTCGGGGACTAGCTACGAGCAGTACTTC. It translates to CASSYSGTSYEQYF.

The CDR3 spells CASSADSLNTEAFF. DNA of the CDR3: TGTGCCAGCAGCGCAGACAGCCTTAACACTGAAGCTTTCTTT. The chain couples TRBV11-3 to TRBJ1-1; possibly TRBD1 for D (5 bases). V lost 5 bases and J 2 bases, leaving 12 bases between the germline ends. Germline CDR1 and CDR2: SGHNT and YENEEA. CDR3 length: 14 residues.

V is TRBV28 and J is TRBJ1-2; D is undetermined. The length of the CDR3 is 11 residues. V lost 3 bases, J lost 8 bases, and 7 bases lay in between. Germline lookup yields CDR1 MDHEN and CDR2 SYDVKM. The CDR3 DNA is TGTGCCAGCAGTTTGGAGCAAGGCTACACCTTC. Amino acids: CASSLEQGYTF.